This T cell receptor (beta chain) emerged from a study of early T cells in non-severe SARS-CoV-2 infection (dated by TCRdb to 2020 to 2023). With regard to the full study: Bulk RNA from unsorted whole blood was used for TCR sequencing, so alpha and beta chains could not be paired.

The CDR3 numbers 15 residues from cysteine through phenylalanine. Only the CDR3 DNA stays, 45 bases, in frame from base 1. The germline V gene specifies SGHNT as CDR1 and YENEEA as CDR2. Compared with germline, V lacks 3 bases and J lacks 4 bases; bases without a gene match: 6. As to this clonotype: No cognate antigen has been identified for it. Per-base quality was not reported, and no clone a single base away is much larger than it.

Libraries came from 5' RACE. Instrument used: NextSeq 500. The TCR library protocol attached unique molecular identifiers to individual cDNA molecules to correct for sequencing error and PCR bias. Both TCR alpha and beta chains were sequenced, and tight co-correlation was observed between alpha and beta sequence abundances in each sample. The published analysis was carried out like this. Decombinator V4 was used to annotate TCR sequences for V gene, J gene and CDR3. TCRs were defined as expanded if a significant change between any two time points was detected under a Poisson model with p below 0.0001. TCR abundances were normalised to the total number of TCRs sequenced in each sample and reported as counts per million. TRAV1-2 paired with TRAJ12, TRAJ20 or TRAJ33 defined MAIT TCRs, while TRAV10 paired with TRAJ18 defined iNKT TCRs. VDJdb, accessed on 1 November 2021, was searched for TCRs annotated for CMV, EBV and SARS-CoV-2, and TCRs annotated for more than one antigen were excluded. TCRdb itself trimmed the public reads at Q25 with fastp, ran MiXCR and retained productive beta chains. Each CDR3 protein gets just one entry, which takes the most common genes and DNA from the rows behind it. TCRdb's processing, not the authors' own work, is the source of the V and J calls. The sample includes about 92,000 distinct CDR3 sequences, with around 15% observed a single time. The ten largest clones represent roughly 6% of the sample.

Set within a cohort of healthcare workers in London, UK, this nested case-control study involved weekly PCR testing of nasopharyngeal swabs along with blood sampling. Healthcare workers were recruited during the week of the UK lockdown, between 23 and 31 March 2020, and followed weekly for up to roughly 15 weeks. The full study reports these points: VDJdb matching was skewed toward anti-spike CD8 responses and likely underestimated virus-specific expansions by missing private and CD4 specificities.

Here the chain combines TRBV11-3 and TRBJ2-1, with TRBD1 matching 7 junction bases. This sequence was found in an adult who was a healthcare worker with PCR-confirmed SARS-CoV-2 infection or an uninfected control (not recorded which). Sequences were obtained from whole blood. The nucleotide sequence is TGTGCCAGCAGCTTCGGCAGGGGGAGATACAATGAGCAGTTCTTC. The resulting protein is CASSFGRGRYNEQFF.